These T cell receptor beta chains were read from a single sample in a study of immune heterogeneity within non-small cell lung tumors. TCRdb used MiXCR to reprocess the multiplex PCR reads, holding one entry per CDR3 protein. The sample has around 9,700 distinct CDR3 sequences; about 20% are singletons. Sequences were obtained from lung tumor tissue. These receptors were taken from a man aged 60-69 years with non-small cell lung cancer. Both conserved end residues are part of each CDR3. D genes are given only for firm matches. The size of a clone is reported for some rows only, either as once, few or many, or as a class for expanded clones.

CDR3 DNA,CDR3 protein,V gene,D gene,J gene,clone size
TGTGCCAGCAGTGACTCGAGTCGTTTGACAGATACGCAGTATTTT,CASSDSSRLTDTQYF,TRBV6-4,NA,TRBJ2-3,few
TGTGCCAGCAGCGGGCCGGGACAGGGCTACGAGCAGTACTTC,CASSGPGQGYEQYF,TRBV25-1,TRBD1,TRBJ2-7,medium-sized
TGTGCCAGCAGTGAAAAGGCGGGCACTGAAGCTTTCTTT,CASSEKAGTEAFF,TRBV6-4,NA,TRBJ1-1,NA
TGTGCCAGCAGTGAAAGGAGACGGGACCTTTATAATTCACCCCTCCACTTT,CASSERRRDLYNSPLHF,TRBV6-1,NA,TRBJ1-6,medium-sized
TGTGCCAGCAGCCAAGGGACTAGCGAGGTAGGGGAGCAGTTCTTC,CASSQGTSEVGEQFF,TRBV3-1,TRBD2,TRBJ2-1,few
TGTGCCAGCGCGCGGGACAGTTATAATTCACCCCTCCACTTT,CASARDSYNSPLHF,TRBV18,TRBD1,TRBJ1-6,NA
TGCAGTGCTAGAGATTTGGCCCTAGCGGGAGGGATCAATGAGCAGTTCTTC,CSARDLALAGGINEQFF,TRBV20-1,TRBD2,TRBJ2-1,NA
TGCAGTGCTGCCGATAGCTCCTATAATTCACCCCTCCACTTT,CSAADSSYNSPLHF,TRBV20-1,NA,TRBJ1-6,few
TGTGCCACCAGCAGAGATTTGGTGGCCGAGCAGTACTTC,CATSRDLVAEQYF,TRBV15,NA,TRBJ2-7,medium-sized
TGTGCCAGCACTAAATCGGGGGCCCCTTACGAGCAGTACTTC,CASTKSGAPYEQYF,TRBV12-3/TRBV12-4,NA,TRBJ2-7,medium-sized
TGTGCCAGCAGTTACTCGGACAGGGCCACCTACGAGCAGTACTTC,CASSYSDRATYEQYF,TRBV6-2/TRBV6-3,TRBD1,TRBJ2-7,medium-sized
TGTGCCACCAGTGATCCGCGGTTCGGGGAGCTGTTTTTT,CATSDPRFGELFF,TRBV24-1,NA,TRBJ2-2,NA
TGCAGTGCTAGGGGGGGGGCCCCCAATCAGCCCCAGCATTTT,CSARGGAPNQPQHF,TRBV20-1,NA,TRBJ1-5,medium-sized
TGTGCCAGCAGCCCTGGGACTAGCGGATACCTAGCCTACGAGCAGTACTTC,CASSPGTSGYLAYEQYF,TRBV28,TRBD2,TRBJ2-7,medium-sized
TGTGCCAGCACACCCCGCGGAGGGCCGAACTATGGCTACACCTTC,CASTPRGGPNYGYTF,TRBV9,NA,TRBJ1-2,few
TGCGCCAGCAGCCCCGAATTTCCGGGACAGAAAAACATTCAGTACTTC,CASSPEFPGQKNIQYF,TRBV5-1,TRBD1,TRBJ2-4,few
TGTGCCAGCAGCCTGACAGCCGGGAACACTGAAGCTTTCTTT,CASSLTAGNTEAFF,TRBV3-1,NA,TRBJ1-1,NA
TGTGCCAGCAGCTTAGATCATACCCTGGAAGCTTTCTTT,CASSLDHTLEAFF,TRBV7-6,NA,TRBJ1-1,few
TGTGACAGCAGCATCAGTCAGGGTAGCGCTGGAAACACCATATATTTT,CDSSISQGSAGNTIYF,TRBV9,NA,TRBJ1-3,few
TGCGCCAGCAGCGGGGGACAGGGGGCCTACGAGCAGTACTTC,CASSGGQGAYEQYF,TRBV5-1,TRBD1,TRBJ2-7,medium-sized
TGTGCCAGTAGTCTAGGGAGGTTAGCTTTCTTT,CASSLGRLAFF,TRBV19,NA,TRBJ1-1,few
TGCAGTGCTAGAGCCCAGCGGTTCACAGATACGCAGTATTTT,CSARAQRFTDTQYF,TRBV20-1,NA,TRBJ2-3,many
TGTGCCAGCTCATGCCTCGGGGGAAGGCAGTTCTTC,CASSCLGGRQFF,TRBV27,NA,TRBJ2-1,NA
TGTGCCAGTGCGGGGACAGTTACTGCAGGTACGCAGTATTTT,CASAGTVTAGTQYF,TRBV19,NA,TRBJ2-3,few
TGTGCCAGCAGCTTGAAACAGGGGAAACATGGCTACACCTTC,CASSLKQGKHGYTF,TRBV5-4,TRBD1,TRBJ1-2,NA
TGTGCCAGCAGCCGGACTAGCGTCTCCTACGAGCAGTACTTC,CASSRTSVSYEQYF,TRBV11-3,TRBD2,TRBJ2-7,few
TGCGCCAGCAGCTTGGTCCGGACAGGGAGGGCCGAGCAGTACTTC,CASSLVRTGRAEQYF,TRBV5-1,NA,TRBJ2-7,many
TGTGCCAGCAGCGCTCAACTAGCGGACTACGAGCAGTACTTC,CASSAQLADYEQYF,TRBV9,TRBD2,TRBJ2-7,few
TGCAGTGCTCGCTTCGGCCTACAAGCTTTCTTT,CSARFGLQAFF,TRBV20-1,NA,TRBJ1-1,few
TGTGCCAGCAGCCCCCGCCGACAGGCAACTAATGAAAAACTGTTTTTT,CASSPRRQATNEKLFF,TRBV9,NA,TRBJ1-4,NA
TGTGCCAGCAGTGTTTCGGGGAGGGGAAGCAATCAGCCCCAGCATTTT,CASSVSGRGSNQPQHF,TRBV2,NA,TRBJ1-5,medium-sized
TGCAGTGCTAGAGATTTAGGGACAGGGGTTATAGATACGCAGTATTTT,CSARDLGTGVIDTQYF,TRBV20-1,TRBD1,TRBJ2-3,NA
TGTGCCAGCAGTTCCCGGACGAACCCGTGGACCCAGTACTTC,CASSSRTNPWTQYF,TRBV12-3/TRBV12-4,NA,TRBJ2-5,medium-sized
TGTGCCAGTAGTATAGGGACAGATAACTACGAGCAGTACTTC,CASSIGTDNYEQYF,TRBV19,NA,TRBJ2-7,medium-sized
TGTGCCACACGCCTTTCCGGGGGCCAAGAGACCCAGTACTTC,CATRLSGGQETQYF,TRBV6-1,NA,TRBJ2-5,few
TGTGCCAGTAGTATAATTACGACAGAGAGGTCTTTCTTT,CASSIITTERSFF,TRBV19,NA,TRBJ1-1,NA
TGTGCCATGGGACAGGCGAACACCGGGGAGCTGTTTTTT,CAMGQANTGELFF,TRBV10-3,TRBD1,TRBJ2-2,few
TGCAGTGCAAGGACTAGCGGGAGGGTCAATGAGCAGTTCTTC,CSARTSGRVNEQFF,TRBV20-1,TRBD2,TRBJ2-1,NA
TGTGCCAGAAGTGACTCGGATCGTCCACTGAGGAGGGAACTGTTTTTT,CARSDSDRPLRRELFF,TRBV25-1,NA,TRBJ1-4,NA
TGCAGTGCCAATGACAGGGGAAACATTCAGTACTTC,CSANDRGNIQYF,TRBV20-1,TRBD1,TRBJ2-4,medium-sized
TGTGCCAGCTCACCAAGAGGGACTTATCAGCCCCAGCATTTT,CASSPRGTYQPQHF,TRBV18,NA,TRBJ1-5,medium-sized
TGCGCCAGCAGCTTGGCAGGGGTTACTGAAGCTTTCTTT,CASSLAGVTEAFF,TRBV5-1,NA,TRBJ1-1,few
TGCAGTGCTAGATCCCTTAGCTGGTCGCTGGTGGGGGATACGCAGTATTTT,CSARSLSWSLVGDTQYF,TRBV20-1,NA,TRBJ2-3,medium-sized
TGTGCCAGCAGACTTCAGGGGGGACAGGTTGGGATCTATGGCTACACCTTC,CASRLQGGQVGIYGYTF,TRBV6-1,TRBD1,TRBJ1-2,medium-sized
TGTGCCAGCAGCTTAAACAGGTTTCAGCCCCAGCATTTT,CASSLNRFQPQHF,TRBV7-2,NA,TRBJ1-5,NA
TGTGCCAGCAGCGATAGCGGGACCACAGATACGCAGTATTTT,CASSDSGTTDTQYF,TRBV12-3/TRBV12-4,TRBD2,TRBJ2-3,medium-sized
TGTCCCAGCAGCTTAGTAACGGGAGACACAGATACGCAGTATTTT,CPSSLVTGDTDTQYF,TRBV11-3,NA,TRBJ2-3,NA
TGTGCCAGCAGCTTAGGGTTGAACACTGAAGCTTTCTTT,CASSLGLNTEAFF,TRBV11-1,NA,TRBJ1-1,NA